Listed below are T cell receptor beta chains from one sample, sequenced in a study of regulatory T cells in long-lasting Graves disease. TCRdb itself ran the multiplex PCR reads through MiXCR, one entry per CDR3 protein. The sample records about 500,000 distinct CDR3 sequences, 9.5% to 15% being singletons. These data were likewise used in another study, on T cells in Graves' hyperthyroidism and ophthalmopathy.

Sequences were derived from peripheral blood mononuclear cells (PBMCs), sampled at new diagnosis, from a patient treated with antithyroid drugs. The source is a woman aged 30 to 39 with Graves disease. Each CDR3 is given with its conserved first and last residue. Fields, in order: D gene, V gene, clone size, J gene, CDR3 DNA, CDR3 protein. D genes are given only for firm matches. Size is stated for part of the rows, as once, few or many counts, or as a class when the clone is expanded.

>NA|TRBV5-1|few|TRBJ2-3
TGCGCCAGCAGCCCCAGCCTGGGACGGCGCACAGATACGCAGTATTTT
CASSPSLGRRTDTQYF
>TRBD2|TRBV6-2/TRBV6-3|many|TRBJ2-7
TGTGCCAGCAGTTACTCGAGCGGGAGGCTCTCCTACGAGCAGTACTTC
CASSYSSGRLSYEQYF
>TRBD1|TRBV2|many|TRBJ1-5
TGTGCCAGCAGTGGTCTACGGGACAGATTCAATCAGCCCCAGCATTTT
CASSGLRDRFNQPQHF
>TRBD2|TRBV12-3/TRBV12-4|many|TRBJ2-3
TGTGCCAGCAGGACCCAACAGCGGGAGGGCCGTCAGCCAGATACGCAGTATTTT
CASRTQQREGRQPDTQYF
>NA|TRBV7-2|many|TRBJ1-5
TGTGCCAGCAGCTTTGGGACGTTGGCCCAGCATTTT
CASSFGTLAQHF
>NA|TRBV5-6|many|TRBJ1-4
TGTGCCAGCAGCTACTGGGGGGCGCGGGATGAAAAACTGTTTTTT
CASSYWGARDEKLFF
>TRBD1|TRBV11-2|many|TRBJ2-2
TGTGCCAGCAGCTTAGGGACAGGGGTTAATCGCCCCGGGGAGCTGTTTTTT
CASSLGTGVNRPGELFF
>NA|TRBV24-1|few|TRBJ2-4
TGTGCCATTTCGTTCCTAGCCAAAAACATTCAGTACTTC
CAISFLAKNIQYF
>NA|TRBV15|NA|TRBJ2-2
TGTGCCACCAGCAGAGTTATGATTGGGCCCGGGGAGCTGTTTTTT
CATSRVMIGPGELFF
>NA|TRBV2|many|TRBJ2-7
TGTGCCAGCGGGGGGACCGGGGACCTTTCGGGGCAGTACTTC
CASGGTGDLSGQYF
>NA|TRBV11-3|many|TRBJ2-7
TGTGCCAGCAGCCCCTGGGCGGGATCTTACGAGCAGTACTTC
CASSPWAGSYEQYF
>TRBD1|TRBV9|many|TRBJ2-7
TGTGCCAGCAGCCGGGACAGGGTCCCCTACGAGCAGTACTTC
CASSRDRVPYEQYF
>NA|TRBV28|many|TRBJ1-1
TGTGCCAGCAGACCTACAGGGTTCGCTGAAGCTTTCTTT
CASRPTGFAEAFF
>NA|TRBV7-2|many|TRBJ2-2
TGTGCCAGCAGCGTCGATCACAGGGGACTGAACACCGGGGAGCTGTTTTTT
CASSVDHRGLNTGELFF
>NA|TRBV12-3/TRBV12-4|NA|TRBJ2-4
TGTGCCAGCAGGCGGGGACAGTACGAAAACATTCAGTACTTC
CASRRGQYENIQYF
>NA|TRBV6-2/TRBV6-3|once|TRBJ1-1
TGTGCCAGCAGTCCCGGGGGGGGGGGGGGGAACACTGAAGCTTTCTTT
CASSPGGGGGNTEAFF
>TRBD1|TRBV18|few|TRBJ2-7
TGTGCCAGCTCTCCCCGGGACAGCTACGAGCAGCACTTC
CASSPRDSYEQHF
>TRBD2|TRBV7-9|few|TRBJ2-2
TGTGCCAGCAGCTCACCGACTAGCGGGATTCAGACCGGGGAGCTGTTTTTT
CASSSPTSGIQTGELFF
>TRBD2|TRBV11-3|NA|TRBJ2-1
TGTGCCAGCAGCCATAGCGGGAGGGCCAAGGAGCAGTTCTTC
CASSHSGRAKEQFF
>TRBD1|TRBV5-1|few|TRBJ2-3
TGCGCCAGCAGCCAGACAGGGACAGATACGCAGTATTTT
CASSQTGTDTQYF
>TRBD2|TRBV28|many|TRBJ2-1
TGTGCCAGCACCCAAGGGACTAGCGGGAGCCTAGCGGGGTTCTTC
CASTQGTSGSLAGFF
>NA|TRBV20-1|few|TRBJ1-3
TGCAGTGCTAAACCCGGGACTCGCGGAAACACCATATATTTT
CSAKPGTRGNTIYF
>NA|TRBV27|many|TRBJ1-6
TGTGCCAGCAGTACAAGTGCGGGGTCACCCCTCCACTTT
CASSTSAGSPLHF
>NA|TRBV9|many|TRBJ1-5
TGTGCCAGCAGCGTAGGAGGGGGGGCAGCCGATCAGCCCCAGCATTTT
CASSVGGGAADQPQHF
>NA|TRBV4-1|many|TRBJ2-5
TGCGCCAGCAGCCGAGGAAGGAATGTCCAAGAGACCCAGTACTTC
CASSRGRNVQETQYF
>NA|TRBV15|NA|TRBJ2-1
TGTGCCACCAGCAGTCCCAGGGCCGCTGAGCAGTTCTTC
CATSSPRAAEQFF
>NA|TRBV12-3/TRBV12-4|many|TRBJ1-1
TGTGCCAGCAGCTGGGGGGGGAACATGAACACTGAAGCTTTCTTT
CASSWGGNMNTEAFF
>NA|TRBV19|many|TRBJ2-5
TGTGCCAGTAGTACCGGGACGAAGCAAGAGACCCAGTACTTC
CASSTGTKQETQYF
>TRBD1|TRBV24-1|many|TRBJ1-2
TGTGCCACCAGTGAATCCGACAGGGGGCGATTCGGCTATGGCTACACCTTC
CATSESDRGRFGYGYTF
>NA|TRBV7-9|NA|TRBJ2-1
TGTGCCAGCAGCTTCTCCGGGACCGCCTTGAATGAGCAGTTCTTC
CASSFSGTALNEQFF
>NA|TRBV19|NA|TRBJ2-4
TGTGCCAGTAGCCTCCCATACTACCCCGCCAAAAACATTCAGTACTTC
CASSLPYYPAKNIQYF
>NA|TRBV3-2|many|TRBJ1-1
TGTGCCAGCAGCCAAGTTGACAGGGAGGGCACTGAAGCTTTCTTT
CASSQVDREGTEAFF
>TRBD2|TRBV5-4|NA|TRBJ2-1
TGTGCCAGCAGCTGGACTAGCGGACCCTACAATGAGCAGTTCTTC
CASSWTSGPYNEQFF
>NA|TRBV14|many|TRBJ1-2
TGTGCCAGCAGCCAAGATCGGTCGTATGGCTACACCTTC
CASSQDRSYGYTF
>NA|TRBV20-1|NA|TRBJ2-1
TGCAGTGCTAGACGAGGGGCCCTCAGCTCCTACAATGAGCAGTTCTTC
CSARRGALSSYNEQFF
>TRBD2|TRBV11-3|few|TRBJ2-7
TGTGCCAGCAGCTTAGAGACGGCGGGAGGTAACGAGCAGTACTTC
CASSLETAGGNEQYF
>NA|TRBV7-2|many|TRBJ1-2
TGTGCCAGCAGCCTAAGAAGGACAGCCATAAACTATGGCTACACCTTC
CASSLRRTAINYGYTF
>NA|TRBV12-3/TRBV12-4|many|TRBJ1-2
TGTGCCAGCAGTTTAGGAGGGCAGATCTATGGCTACACCTTC
CASSLGGQIYGYTF
>TRBD2|TRBV30|NA|TRBJ2-3
TGTGCCTGGAGCGGGGGACTAGCGGGCCTAGATACGCAGTATTTT
CAWSGGLAGLDTQYF
>TRBD2|TRBV12-3/TRBV12-4|many|TRBJ2-5
TGTGCCAGCAGCTTGTCCGGACTAGCGGGGGAGACCCAGTACTTC
CASSLSGLAGETQYF
>NA|TRBV28|few|TRBJ1-2
TGTGCCAGCAGTTTTAAGTTCAGAAGTTATGGCTACACCTTC
CASSFKFRSYGYTF
>NA|TRBV3-1|many|TRBJ2-1
TGTGCCAGCAGCCAAGGGGCGGAATACAATGAGCAGTTCTTC
CASSQGAEYNEQFF
>TRBD1|TRBV28|few|TRBJ1-2
TGTGCCAGCAGTCCAACCAAAACAGGGGTCCTCTATGGCTACACCTTC
CASSPTKTGVLYGYTF
>NA|TRBV7-2|NA|TRBJ1-1
TGTGCCAGCACGCTCGCCGGGAAGGCTGAAGCTTTCTTT
CASTLAGKAEAFF
>NA|TRBV6-1|NA|TRBJ2-6
TGTGCCAGCAGTCGCGGAAAACAGAGCTCTGGGGCCAACGTCCTGACTTTC
CASSRGKQSSGANVLTF
>NA|TRBV6-1|many|TRBJ1-1
TGTGCCAGCAGTAAACGAGTGAACACTGAAGCTTTCTTT
CASSKRVNTEAFF
>NA|TRBV18|many|TRBJ1-1
TGTGCCAGCTCACCACGACAGCTGAACACTGAAGCTTTCTTT
CASSPRQLNTEAFF
>NA|TRBV12-3/TRBV12-4|many|TRBJ1-6
TGTGCCAGCAGTTTAATGCCGGTGCATTATAATTCACCCCTCCACTTT
CASSLMPVHYNSPLHF
>NA|TRBV6-4|many|TRBJ1-4
TGTGCCAGCAGCGGAAACACCCAGGGGCGAGTCATCGAAAAACTGTTTTTT
CASSGNTQGRVIEKLFF
>NA|TRBV7-2|NA|TRBJ2-1
TGTGCCAGCAGCTTTGACGGGACGATCGATGAGCAGTTCTTC
CASSFDGTIDEQFF
>TRBD2|TRBV11-3|many|TRBJ2-3
TGTGCCAGCAGAGACGGGACTACTGTAGATACGCAGTATTTT
CASRDGTTVDTQYF
>NA|TRBV15|many|TRBJ2-3
TGTGCCACCAGCAGAGATTCGTGGCTTGGGTTTAGCACAGATACGCAGTATTTT
CATSRDSWLGFSTDTQYF
>TRBD1|TRBV12-3/TRBV12-4|NA|TRBJ2-3
TGTGCCAGCAGTCACACAGGGGGCGCAGATACGCAGTATTTT
CASSHTGGADTQYF